Listed here are 10 T cell receptor beta chains from one sample, sequenced in a study of breast tumors, draining lymph nodes, adjacent tissues. TCRdb redid the calling of the multiplex PCR reads with MiXCR, one entry per CDR3 protein. The sample has 150,000 to 200,000 distinct CDR3 sequences; around 33% are singletons. Breast cancer patients provided tissue from their axillary draining lymph nodes. Material: axillary lymph node tissue. These receptors all come from a female donor with breast cancer. Some clones in this sample may be carry-over from other donors' samples.

The chain links TRBV9 to TRBJ1-2, with D hard to call. The ends were cut back, 7 bases at V and 12 bases at J, with 13 bases in the middle. CDR1 is SGDLS and CDR2 is YYNGEE in the germline V gene. The CDR3 length is 10 residues. CDR3 loop: CASAGPGDTF. The CDR3 region has the DNA TGTGCCAGCGCGGGCCCCGGCGACACCTTC. Complete variable domain (other parts from reference TRBV9 and TRBJ1-2): DSGVTQTPKHLITATGQRVTLRCSPRSGDLSVYWYQQSLDQGLQFLIQYYNGEERAKGNILERFSAQQFPDLHSELNLSSLELGDSALYFCASAGPGDTFGSGTRLTVV.

In regard to this clonotype: At one boundary the junction diverges from the germline segment, which might be a read error. The gene calls are TRBV5-6 and TRBJ1-1; possible D gene TRBD1, 6 bases. This CDR3 has 13 amino acids. CDR1 is SGHDT and CDR2 is YYEEEE in the germline V gene. The CDR3 nucleotides read TGTGCCAGCAGCGGGGACAAGGACACTGAAACTTTCTTT. It codes for CASSGDKDTETFF. Complete variable domain (other parts from reference TRBV5-6 and TRBJ1-1): DAGVTQSPTHLIKTRGQQVTLRCSPKSGHDTVSWYQQALGQGPQFIFQYYEEEERQRGNFPDRFSGHQFPNYSSELNVNALLLGDSALYLCASSGDKDTETFFGQGTRLTVV.

A word on this clonotype: This may be a read error: a much more frequent sequence differs by one nucleotide. The chain carries TRBV27 and TRBJ2-7; D perhaps matches TRBD2 (9 bases). The length of the CDR3 is 16 residues. The V end was cut by 5 bases, the J end by 7 bases, with 24 bases between. Germline loops: CDR1 MNHEY, CDR2 SMNVEV (reference sequence). CDR3 sequence reads: CASSAQGAGGPREQYF. In DNA, the CDR3 is TGTGCCAGCAGTGCCCAGGGGGCGGGAGGGCCGCGGGAGCAGTACTTC.

This clonotype has a handful of counts. This may come from a read error, since a much larger clone is one base off. The conserved final phenylalanine or tryptophan is absent from the CDR3, which likely points to a read error. The rearrangement links TRBV14 to TRBJ1-5; D unclear. Trimming cost V 1 base and J 5 bases, with 6 bases left between them. The CDR3 consists of 13 residues. Germline V gene sequence: CDR1 SGHDN, CDR2 FVKESK. The CDR3 region is CASSQGVDQPQHS. CDR3 bases: TGTGCCAGCAGCCAAGGGGTGGATCAGCCCCAGCATTCT.

This chain links TRBV7-6 with TRBJ2-1; the D call may be TRBD1 or TRBD2 (5 bases each). The germline gives CDR1 SGHVS, CDR2 FNYEAQ. This CDR3 has 18 residues. V was trimmed by 5 bases and J by 4 bases, leaving 24 bases between them. CDR3 DNA: TGTGCCAGCAGCCGCAGTCGGGACCATCAAACTCTTTACAATGAGCAGTTCTTC. Amino acid sequence: CASSRSRDHQTLYNEQFF.

This clonotype was detected ten times or more. The genes are TRBV20-1 and TRBJ2-3; 9 bases are shared with TRBD2. Germline CDR1 reads DFQATT; CDR2 reads SNEGSKA (reference sequence). J lost 5 bases, V lost 6 bases, and 6 bases had no gene match. The CDR3 has 13 amino acids. This chain's CDR3 is CSALAGAEDTQYF. In DNA form, the CDR3 reads TGCAGTGCCTTAGCGGGGGCGGAAGATACGCAGTATTTT.

Comment on this clonotype: A much larger clone differs from this one at a single base, so this may be a read error. The chain has TRBV7-2 and TRBJ1-2, with 7 nucleotides matching TRBD1. Germline V gene lookup returns CDR1 SGHTA and CDR2 FQGNSA. The CDR3 is made up of 16 amino acids. This chain's CDR3 is CASRRGGGEPVYGHTF. CDR3 in DNA: TGTGCCAGCAGACGTGGAGGGGGCGAACCGGTCTATGGCCACACCTTC.

Only a few counts were recorded for this clonotype. The chain employs TRBV6-5 and TRBJ1-5, with TRBD1 as a possible D gene (5 bases). Trimming stripped 6 bases from V and 7 bases from J, with 19 bases between. CDR1 and CDR2 from the germline V gene are MNHEY and SVGAGI. The CDR3 runs to 15 residues. CDR3 coding DNA: TGTGCCAGCAGCCCGACCGCCGGGGCGCAGCAGCCCCAGCATTTT. Translated, it gives CASSPTAGAQQPQHF.

Ten or more counts support this clonotype. The J gene is TRBJ1-5, the V gene TRBV2; D call uncertain. This CDR3 region has 15 residues. The V end was cut by 5 bases, the J end by 0 bases, with 11 bases between. From germline, CDR1 is SNHLY and CDR2 FYNNEI. The CDR3 spells CASSHGEISNQPQHF. The CDR3 DNA sequence: TGTGCCAGCAGTCACGGGGAAATTAGCAATCAGCCCCAGCATTTT.

The sample holds many counts of this clonotype. The chain is built from TRBV29-1 and TRBJ2-1; 8 positions agree with TRBD2. This CDR3 spans 13 amino acids. In germline, CDR1 is SQVTM, CDR2 ANQGSEA. V lost 4 bases, J lost 4 bases, and 3 bases stayed unmatched. CDR3 DNA sequence: TGCAGCGTTGGGAGCGGGGGATACAATGAGCAGTTCTTC. Its translation: CSVGSGGYNEQFF.